This TCR beta chain was found in a study of T-cell reconstitution after alpha-beta-depleted transplantation in children. Study-level points and caveats: Diversity and T-cell counts at one year after transplant derived mostly from new T cells. Reportedly, only several hundred clones from non-depleted graft cells drove alpha-beta T-cell counts at about two months. TCRbeta diversity was high at day 60 in some patients (a result of surviving recipient T cells and thymic progenitors).

This clonotype was counted a few times. Its matching antigen is unknown. During its preparation, the TCRbeta library received unique molecular identifiers. MiXCR was run by TCRdb on the PCR reads, yielding one entry per CDR3 protein. The top ten hold about 4.6% of the sample, which has some 830,000 distinct CDR3 sequences, roughly 15% seen once. V shed 0 bases and J 4 bases; nucleotides not matched to a gene: 8. The CDR3 runs to 16 residues. The V gene's germline CDR1 is SGHRS and CDR2 YFSETQ. The gene calls are TRBV5-1 and TRBJ2-5, with TRBD2 matching over 8 bases. Sequenced here: PBMCs, mostly from graft donor cells, sampled 360 days after TCRalphabeta/CD19-depleted stem cell transplant. This clonotype originated in a male patient between 10 and 17 years old who had a stem cell transplant for acute lymphoblastic leukemia, so the T cells may come from the graft donor. DNA for the CDR3: TGCGCCAGCAGCTTGGTCGCCGGGAGGGCCCGAGAGACCCAGTACTTC. As protein: CASSLVAGRARETQYF.